This is a list of T cell receptor beta chains from one sample in a study of blood T cell repertoires in COVID-19. Produced via immunoSEQ multiplex PCR; TCRdb's table is partial and in-frame only. The table shows over 110,000 clones, with about 91% occurring only once. Sequencing was done on a sample of peripheral blood. Receptors originate from a human donor in a cohort sampled during active COVID-19. Both conserved end residues are part of each CDR3. The D gene is left open where the match is weak.

D: .; J: TRBJ2-1; V: TRBV5-6; CDR3: CASRDEGRGSYNEQFF
D: TRBD1; J: TRBJ2-1; V: TRBV2; CDR3: CASRKRGGTDNEQFF
D: .; J: TRBJ1-1; V: TRBV12-3/TRBV12-4; CDR3: CASTLGGMGEAFF
D: TRBD1; J: TRBJ2-1; V: TRBV4-2; CDR3: CASSQEGQGRTEQFF
D: .; J: TRBJ1-1; V: TRBV21-1; CDR3: CASSKAEGGNTEAFF
D: TRBD1; J: TRBJ2-2; V: TRBV7-3; CDR3: CASSSGAGTGATGELFF
D: .; J: TRBJ1-2; V: TRBV6-5; CDR3: CASSYSTREGGYPF
D: .; J: TRBJ1-3; V: TRBV19; CDR3: CASGHHSGNTIYF
D: .; J: TRBJ2-1; V: TRBV7-9; CDR3: CASSPEGGEQFF
D: TRBD1; J: TRBJ2-4; V: TRBV5-1; CDR3: CASSFTTGSGNIQYF
D: .; J: TRBJ1-2; V: TRBV10-3; CDR3: CAIRRGGPSDYGYTF
D: TRBD1; J: TRBJ1-3; V: TRBV12-5; CDR3: CASGLVLDRGLGNTIYF
D: TRBD2; J: TRBJ2-1; V: TRBV4-1; CDR3: CASSRTSGANEQFF
D: .; J: TRBJ1-2; V: TRBV5-1; CDR3: CASSLGRDNYGYTF
D: TRBD1; J: TRBJ1-5; V: TRBV24-1; CDR3: CATSDPTTGGFRSNQPQHF
D: .; J: TRBJ2-3; V: TRBV7-2; CDR3: CASSLVGGDDTQYF
D: TRBD1; J: TRBJ1-1; V: TRBV7-8; CDR3: CASSPTGGWTEAFF
D: .; J: TRBJ2-2; V: TRBV27; CDR3: CAAGAMGELFF
D: TRBD2; J: TRBJ2-7; V: TRBV5-5; CDR3: CASSYNLPIGGVYEQYF
D: .; J: TRBJ1-2; V: TRBV2; CDR3: CASSQEQGRYGYTF
D: .; J: TRBJ2-1; V: TRBV5-1; CDR3: CANRAQSSYNEQFF
D: .; J: TRBJ1-1; V: TRBV30; CDR3: CAWSNGVNTEAFF
D: .; J: TRBJ2-2; V: TRBV27; CDR3: CASTPVKPPNTGELFF
D: TRBD1; J: TRBJ2-7; V: TRBV6-5; CDR3: CASRPATGGSYEQYF
D: TRBD1; J: TRBJ2-1; V: TRBV9; CDR3: CASSLLPTGDNEQFF
D: .; J: TRBJ1-1; V: TRBV7-2; CDR3: CASSLRDGGGLNTEAFF
D: .; J: TRBJ2-1; V: TRBV15; CDR3: CATSRDLDIQYNEQFF
D: .; J: TRBJ1-5; V: TRBV3-1/TRBV3-2; CDR3: CASSQSGLFNQPQHF
D: TRBD1; J: TRBJ1-4; V: TRBV3-1/TRBV3-2; CDR3: CASSQDKGQLYEKLFF
D: .; J: TRBJ2-5; V: TRBV3-1/TRBV3-2; CDR3: CASSQWGGRGLQETQYF
D: .; J: TRBJ2-7; V: TRBV4-1; CDR3: CASSQAGQLYEQYF
D: .; J: TRBJ1-5; V: TRBV7-9; CDR3: CASSLGGGGNQPQHF
D: .; J: TRBJ2-2; V: TRBV30; CDR3: CAWSGGAGRMGDPGELFF
D: TRBD1; J: TRBJ2-7; V: TRBV7-8; CDR3: CASSLGQGTYEQYF
D: .; J: TRBJ2-1; V: TRBV3-1/TRBV3-2; CDR3: CASSLLGSGARNEQFF
D: .; J: TRBJ2-5; V: TRBV15; CDR3: CATSRDLAVETQYF
D: TRBD2; J: TRBJ2-5; V: TRBV5-1; CDR3: CASSLGGGSQETQYF
D: TRBD1; J: TRBJ2-1; V: TRBV3-1/TRBV3-2; CDR3: CASSHSQGGQQFF
D: TRBD2; J: TRBJ2-7; V: TRBV10-3; CDR3: CAIGPAGGVLEQYF
D: TRBD2; J: TRBJ2-3; V: TRBV19; CDR3: CASTKLGGTSTDTQYF
D: .; J: TRBJ2-5; V: TRBV3-1/TRBV3-2; CDR3: CASSQDRKGEETQYF
D: TRBD2; J: TRBJ2-5; V: TRBV2; CDR3: CASTRGGGQETQYF
D: TRBD1; J: TRBJ2-6; V: TRBV6-1; CDR3: CASSEWGTGGFYGANVLTF
D: .; J: TRBJ1-5; V: TRBV5-1; CDR3: CASSLFSPGVGPQHF
D: TRBD1; J: TRBJ2-5; V: TRBV5-6; CDR3: CASSRQGRETQYF
D: .; J: TRBJ2-7; V: TRBV6-5; CDR3: CASSYSGPPYEQYF
D: TRBD1; J: TRBJ1-1; V: TRBV27; CDR3: CASSGTGRNTEAFF
D: .; J: TRBJ1-2; V: TRBV3-1/TRBV3-2; CDR3: CASSQGPPGGEAGGYTF
D: TRBD1; J: TRBJ2-5; V: TRBV30; CDR3: CAWRRTGTQETQYF